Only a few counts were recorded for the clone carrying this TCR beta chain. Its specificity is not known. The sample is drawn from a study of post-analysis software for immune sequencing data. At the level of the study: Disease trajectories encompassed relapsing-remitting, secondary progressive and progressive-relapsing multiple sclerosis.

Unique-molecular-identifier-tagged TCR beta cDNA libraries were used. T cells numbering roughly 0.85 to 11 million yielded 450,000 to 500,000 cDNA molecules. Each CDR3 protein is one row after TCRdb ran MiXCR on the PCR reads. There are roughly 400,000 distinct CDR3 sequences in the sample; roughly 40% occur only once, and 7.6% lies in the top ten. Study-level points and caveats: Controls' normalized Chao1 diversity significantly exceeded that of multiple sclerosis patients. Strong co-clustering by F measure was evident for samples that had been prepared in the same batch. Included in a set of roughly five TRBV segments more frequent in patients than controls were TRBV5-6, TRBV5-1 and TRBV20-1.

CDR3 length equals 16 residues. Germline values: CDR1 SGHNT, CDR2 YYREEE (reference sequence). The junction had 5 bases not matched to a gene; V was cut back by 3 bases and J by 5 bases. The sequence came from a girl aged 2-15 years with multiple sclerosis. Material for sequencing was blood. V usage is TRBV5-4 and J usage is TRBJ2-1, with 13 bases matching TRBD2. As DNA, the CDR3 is TGTGCCAGCAGCTCGGAACTAGCGGGGGGGGACAATGAGCAGTTCTTC. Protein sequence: CASSSELAGGDNEQFF.